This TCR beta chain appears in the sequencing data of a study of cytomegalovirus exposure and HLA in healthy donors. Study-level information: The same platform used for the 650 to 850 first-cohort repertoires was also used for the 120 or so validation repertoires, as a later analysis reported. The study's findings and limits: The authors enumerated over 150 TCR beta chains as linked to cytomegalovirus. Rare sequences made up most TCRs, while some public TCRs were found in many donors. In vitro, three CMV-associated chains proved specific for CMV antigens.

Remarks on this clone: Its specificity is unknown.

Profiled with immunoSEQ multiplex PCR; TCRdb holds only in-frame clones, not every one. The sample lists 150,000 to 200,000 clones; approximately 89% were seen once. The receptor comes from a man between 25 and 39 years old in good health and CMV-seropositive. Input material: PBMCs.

The CDR3 region has the DNA TGTGCCAGCAGCTTAGATCCCCGGTTAGCGGGAGCCTACAAGAATGAGCAGTTCTTC. Translation gives CASSLDPRLAGAYKNEQFF. The chain couples TRBV7-2 to TRBJ2-1; the match to TRBD2 covers 9 bases. V lost 1 base and J lost 7; bases outside the gene matches: 17. This CDR3 spans 19 amino acids. The V gene's germline CDR1 is SGHTA and CDR2 FQGNSA.